The 20 T cell receptor beta chains given below trace back to one sample, sequenced in a study of T cell responses to AZD1222 COVID-19 vaccine. Data came from immunoSEQ multiplex PCR; TCRdb stores just in-frame clones and leaves some out. The sample consists of under 150,000 clones, about 82% of them appearing once. The sequencing here drew on peripheral blood, taken 28 days after the second dose of the MenACWY control vaccine. These receptors came from an adult who received the MenACWY meningococcal vaccine as a control.

The chain has TRBV12-5 and TRBJ1-4; 9 positions match TRBD1. CDR1 is LGHNT, CDR2 FRNRAP, per germline. The CDR3 extends over 15 amino acids. Losses at the gene ends were 3 bases for V and 10 bases for J; bases not matched to a gene: 9. The CDR3 is CASGLSGQGLGKLFF. CDR3 bases: TGTGCTAGTGGTTTATCGGGACAGGGCCTTGGAAAACTGTTTTTT.

The chain uses TRBV18 and TRBJ1-1, with D unclear. The germline CDR1 and CDR2 sequences are KGHSH and LQKENI. Trimming cost V 3 bases and J 1 base, with 9 bases left between them. The CDR3 loop spans 14 amino acids. The CDR3 nucleotides are TGTGCCAGCTCACCTCTTGACCGGAACACTGAAGCTTTCTTT. Translating gives CASSPLDRNTEAFF.

As DNA, the CDR3 is TGTGCCAGCAGCCTTGAGGGTCGTGGGGCCAACGTCCTGACTTTC. Translating it yields CASSLEGRGANVLTF. V is TRBV27 and J is TRBJ2-6; weak D call: TRBD2 (5 bases). The germline V gene encodes CDR1 MNHEY and CDR2 SMNVEV (reference sequence). V was clipped by 6 bases and J by 3 bases, with 12 bases between them. This CDR3 has 15 amino acids.

This clone occurred a few times. The chain combines TRBV9 with TRBJ2-5, with D perhaps matching TRBD2 (5 bases). V lost 4 bases and J lost 0, with 10 bases in between. CDR1 is SGDLS, CDR2 YYNGEE, per germline. The CDR3 covers 14 residues. In DNA form, the CDR3 reads TGTGCCAGCAGCCCGAGGGCCTACCAAGAGACCCAGTACTTC. Residues: CASSPRAYQETQYF.

V and J are TRBV10-3 and TRBJ1-5; 12 bases fit TRBD1. The CDR3 is made up of 17 amino acids. Germline V CDR1 and CDR2: ENHRY, SYGVKD. Unmatched junction bases numbered 11, after V lost 8 bases and J lost 3 bases. In DNA, the CDR3 is TGTGCCATCGACCCTAGGGACAGGGGGCAGGTCAATCAGCCCCAGCATTTT. Translating it yields CAIDPRDRGQVNQPQHF.

The chain is built from TRBV11-2 and TRBJ2-3, with 10 nucleotides matching TRBD2. CDR1 and CDR2 from the germline V gene are SGHAT and FQNNGV. The CDR3 is made up of 14 amino acids. V lost 6 bases and J lost 7; bases outside the gene matches: 7. The CDR3 loop is CASSPSGGRNTQYF. The CDR3 DNA follows: TGTGCCAGCAGTCCTAGCGGGGGACGCAATACGCAGTATTTT.

The chain joins TRBV3-1 (or the pseudogene TRBV3-2) to TRBJ1-1; D call uncertain. V was trimmed by 1 base and J by 6 bases, leaving 3 bases between them. Germline V gene sequence: CDR1 LGHDT, CDR2 YNNKEL (reference sequence). CDR3 length: 11 amino acids. The CDR3 reads CASSQAAEAFF. DNA for the CDR3: TGTGCCAGCAGCCAAGCGGCTGAAGCTTTCTTT.

This chain links TRBV5-1 with TRBJ2-3, with D perhaps TRBD1 or TRBD2 (7 bases each). The V gene lost 3 bases and the J gene lost 5 bases, with 19 bases spanning the gap. The CDR3 runs 16 residues. Per the germline V gene, CDR1 is SGHRS and CDR2 is YFSETQ. Written as DNA, the CDR3 is TGCGCCAGCAGCTCGGGGAGGGGGCTTCCGCAAGATACGCAGTATTTT. Protein sequence: CASSSGRGLPQDTQYF.

This chain joins TRBV29-1 and TRBJ2-7; 7 positions agree with TRBD2. V was pared by 1 base and J by 1 base, with 10 bases of the junction left unmatched. The CDR3 covers 16 residues. Germline values: CDR1 SQVTM, CDR2 ANQGSEA. The CDR3 nucleotides are TGCAGCGTTGAAGGACGGCCGGGGGGATTATCCTACGAGCAGTACTTC. Amino acids: CSVEGRPGGLSYEQYF.

The chain employs TRBV28 and TRBJ2-7; D is unresolved. The CDR3 runs to 14 residues. The germline gives CDR1 MDHEN, CDR2 SYDVKM. With 6 bases removed from V and 6 bases from J, the gap between germline ends came to 18 bases. CDR3: CASSVGGLGPEQYF. CDR3 sequence (DNA): TGTGCCAGCAGCGTCGGCGGCCTAGGGCCCGAGCAGTACTTC.

V gene TRBV11-1 combines with J gene TRBJ1-6, with D tentatively TRBD1 (6 bases). Trimming took 4 bases from V and 10 from J, leaving 14 bases between them. The CDR3 has 14 amino acids. Germline V gene sequence: CDR1 SGHAT, CDR2 FQDESV (reference sequence). CDR3 loop: CASSSGTRNSPLHF. The CDR3 DNA sequence: TGTGCCAGCAGCTCTGGGACACGGAACTCACCCCTCCACTTT.

V and J are TRBV19 and TRBJ1-4, with D uncertain. The V and J ends lost 5 bases and 9 bases respectively, with 10 bases between them. This CDR3 region has 12 residues. Germline values: CDR1 LNHDA, CDR2 SQIVND (reference sequence). This CDR3 is CASSQIRKKLFF. The CDR3 DNA reads as TGTGCCAGTAGTCAAATCAGGAAAAAACTGTTTTTT.

The V call is TRBV7-8, the J call TRBJ2-7; 10 bases agree with TRBD1. This CDR3 is built from 15 residues. The V and J ends lost 5 bases and 3 bases, in that order; junction bases with no gene match: 7. CDR1 is SGHVS and CDR2 is FQNEAQ in the germline V gene. CDR3 coding DNA: TGTGCCAGCAGCAGTGGGGACAGGGGAGGCTACGAGCAGTACGTC. Residues: CASSSGDRGGYEQYV.

The J gene is TRBJ1-6, the V gene TRBV29-1; D is undetermined. The germline V gene encodes CDR1 SQVTM and CDR2 ANQGSEA. V lost 6 bases to trimming and J lost 8 bases, with 11 bases between them. This CDR3 region has 12 residues. The CDR3 coding sequence is TGCAGCGTCCGGGTCGGGGATTCACCCCTCCACTTT. Translating gives CSVRVGDSPLHF.

This clone came up once. The gene calls are TRBV19 and TRBJ1-1; D uncertain. Trimming stripped 2 bases from V and 8 bases from J, with 15 bases between. From germline, CDR1 is LNHDA and CDR2 SQIVND (reference sequence). The CDR3 runs 14 residues. Here the CDR3 reads CASSILNARREAFF. Written as DNA, the CDR3 is TGTGCCAGTAGTATACTTAATGCACGCAGAGAAGCTTTCTTT. Variable domain in full (rest from reference TRBV19 and TRBJ1-1): DGGITQSPKYLFRKEGQNVTLSCEQNLNHDAMYWYRQDPGQGLRLIYYSQIVNDFQKGDIAEGYSVSREKKESFPLTVTSAQKNPTAFYLCASSILNARREAFFGQGTRLTVV.

The CDR3 coding sequence is TGCGCCAGCAGCTCCCGGACAGGGGGGAACGCCCCTGAAGCTTTCTTT. Protein sequence: CASSSRTGGNAPEAFF. The gene calls are TRBV4-3 and TRBJ1-1, with TRBD1 identical over 10 bases. This CDR3 is 16 amino acids long. In germline, CDR1 is LGHNA, CDR2 YSLEER. With 5 bases clipped from V and 6 bases from J, the junction kept 12 bases outside the gene matches.

This sequence joins TRBV13 and TRBJ2-7; D call uncertain. The CDR3 length is 12 residues. V was clipped by 5 bases and J by 2 bases, with 7 bases between them. From germline, CDR1 is PRHDT and CDR2 FYEKMQ (reference sequence). The CDR3 sequence: CASSHQAYEQYF. The CDR3 DNA sequence: TGTGCCAGCAGCCACCAGGCCTACGAGCAGTACTTC.

The rearrangement links TRBV5-1 to TRBJ2-2, with D perhaps matching TRBD1 (6 bases). The germline CDR1 and CDR2 sequences are SGHRS and YFSETQ. The CDR3 extends over 16 amino acids. Trimming cost V 4 bases and J 0 bases, with 13 bases left between them. The CDR3 DNA reads TGCGCCAGCAGCGGAGGACAGATCGCGAACACCGGGGAGCTGTTTTTT. Translated, it gives CASSGGQIANTGELFF.

The count of this clone is one. The J gene is TRBJ1-1, the V gene TRBV7-9; 7 bases are shared with TRBD1. Trimming cost V 5 bases and J 1 base; bases outside gene matches: 4. Looked up from germline, CDR1 is SEHNR and CDR2 is FQNEAQ (reference sequence). CDR3 length: 14 amino acids. For the CDR3, the DNA is TGTGCCAGCAGCGAAAGACAGGGGAACACTGAAGCTTTCTTT. This codes for CASSERQGNTEAFF. The variable domain in full, with the rest retrieved from reference TRBV7-9 and TRBJ1-1, is DTGVSQNPRHKITKRGQNVTFRCDPISEHNRLYWYRQTLGQGPEFLTYFQNEAQLEKSRLLSDRFSAERPKGSFSTLEIQRTEQGDSAMYLCASSERQGNTEAFFGQGTRLTVV.

The chain uses TRBV7-9 and TRBJ1-1; D not certain. Germline V lookup: CDR1 SEHNR, CDR2 FQNEAQ (reference sequence). The CDR3 contains 14 residues. Trimming took 2 bases from V and 1 from J, leaving 8 bases between them. The CDR3 nucleotides read TGTGCCAGCAGCTTAAACGGAGGGAACACTGAAGCTTTCTTT. It codes for CASSLNGGNTEAFF.